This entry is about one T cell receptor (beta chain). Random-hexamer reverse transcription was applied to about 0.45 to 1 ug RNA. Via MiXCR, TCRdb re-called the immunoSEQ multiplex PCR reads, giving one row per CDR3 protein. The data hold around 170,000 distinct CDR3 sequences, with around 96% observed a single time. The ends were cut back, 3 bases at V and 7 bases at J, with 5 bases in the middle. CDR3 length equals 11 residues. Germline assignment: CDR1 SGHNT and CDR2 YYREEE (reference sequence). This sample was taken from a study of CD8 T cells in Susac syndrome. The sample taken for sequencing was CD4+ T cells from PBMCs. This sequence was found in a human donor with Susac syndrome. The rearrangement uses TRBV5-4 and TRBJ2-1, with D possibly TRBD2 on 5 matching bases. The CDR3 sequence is CASSWRNEQFF. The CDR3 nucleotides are TGTGCCAGCAGCTGGAGGAATGAGCAGTTCTTC.